This T cell receptor (beta chain) derives from a study of long-term antiretroviral therapy in people with HIV. Run at survey level, the immunoSEQ assay was version v3.0. Libraries were prepared by immunoSEQ multiplex PCR; TCRdb keeps only in-frame clonotypes and omits some of them. This repertoire shows about 29,000 clones, 85% to 90% found once; its top ten account for roughly 9%. This sequence originates from a man aged 45-65 years with HIV. Sequenced material: unsorted PBMCs, taken 3.2 years before starting antiretroviral therapy.

The CDR3 loop reads CATHGTGNTGELFF. CDR3 in DNA: TGCGCCACCCATGGGACCGGGAACACCGGGGAGCTGTTTTTT. The chain couples TRBV5-1 to TRBJ2-2; D possibly matches TRBD1 or TRBD2 (5 bases each). Germline CDR1 is SGHRS and CDR2 is YFSETQ. V lost 9 bases to trimming and J lost 1 base, with 13 bases between them. CDR3 length equals 14 residues.